The T cell receptor (beta chain) under discussion was sequenced for a study of shared clonotypes between healthy human individuals. V shed 4 bases, J shed 3 bases, and the junction held 7 bases outside the gene matches. Per the germline V gene, CDR1 is SGDLS and CDR2 is YYNGEE. The CDR3 sequence is 15 residues long. Every subset had its genomic DNA shared out evenly among several immunoSEQ plates. Unsorted PBMC DNA underwent sequencing on ten immunoSEQ deep assay plates. Libraries were prepared by immunoSEQ multiplex PCR; TCRdb keeps only in-frame clonotypes and omits some of them. Among 450,000 to 650,000 clones listed, around 77% were seen once.

This rearrangement joins TRBV9 to TRBJ2-1; 7 positions agree with TRBD2. This clonotype originated in a woman aged 40-49 years in good health. Some clones in this sample may be carry-over from other donors' samples. Sequencing used PBMCs. CDR3 in amino acids: CASSPQGGSYNEQFF. The CDR3 DNA sequence: TGTGCCAGCAGCCCCCAGGGCGGGAGCTACAATGAGCAGTTCTTC.